This T cell receptor beta chain comes out of a study of T cells in women clearing cervical HPV infection. General study points: Associations may precede or follow infection; HPV-specific or memory T cells were not isolated. Combining TCR richness with V gene abundances gave around 0.87 AUC.

The CDR3 covers 16 residues. Trimming shortened V by 5 bases and J by 0 bases, and 11 bases separated the two germline ends. Germline V lookup: CDR1 LNHDA, CDR2 SQIVND (reference sequence). Profiled with immunoSEQ multiplex PCR; TCRdb holds only in-frame clones, not every one. Its listing shows over 45,000 clones. As for this clone: As yet, its antigen is unknown. The sequence runs out 3 residues before the end of the CDR3; the remainder is reconstructed from the germline J gene.

This sequence joins TRBV19 and TRBJ2-6; the D is unclear. The sequenced sample consisted of blood buffy coat. This receptor was taken from a woman aged 18 to 75 with a cervical HPV16 infection that either progressed to CIN3+ or cleared (not recorded which). The sequenced part of the CDR3 DNA is TGTGCCAGTAGTTTTTTATCAGTCTCTGGGGCCAACGTC. Its translation: CASSFLSVSGANV. The whole CDR3 sequence reads CASSFLSVSGANVLTF.